These T cell receptor beta chains were read from a single sample in a study of identical twins. TCRdb analysed the 5' RACE reads with MiXCR anew, one entry per CDR3 protein. This table holds around 480,000 distinct CDR3 sequences, roughly an eighth found once. This sample was also put to use in a study of yellow fever vaccine responses in identical twins.

The material sequenced was CD4+ T cells sorted from blood. The receptors were sampled from a woman aged 18-35 years in good health. Each CDR3 is given with its conserved first and last residue. The D gene is left open where the match is weak. For some rows the clone size is stated as once, few or many, or as a class when expanded; others skip it.

J gene | V gene | clone size | D gene | CDR3 DNA | CDR3 protein
TRBJ1-2 | TRBV7-2 | . | . | TGTGCCAGCAGCTTAACGGGGGAATTTGGCTACACCTTC | CASSLTGEFGYTF
TRBJ2-1 | TRBV6-2/TRBV6-3 | few | TRBD1 | TGTGCCAGCACCACAGGGGCCTACAATGAGCAGTTCTTC | CASTTGAYNEQFF
TRBJ2-2 | TRBV20-1 | many | . | TGCAGTGCAAGCGGAGGTGTGTGGGGGCTCACCGGGGAGCTGTTTTTT | CSASGGVWGLTGELFF
TRBJ2-1 | TRBV12-5 | . | . | TGTGCTAGTGGCCTGGGTGAGGGAGAGAGCTCCTACAATGAGCAGTTCTTC | CASGLGEGESSYNEQFF
TRBJ2-5 | TRBV7-3 | . | . | TGTGCCAGCAGCTTAACTTTTTCGAGGGTTGAGACCCAGTACTTC | CASSLTFSRVETQYF
TRBJ2-1 | TRBV11-2 | . | TRBD2 | TGTGCCAGCAGCTTAGGTGCTAGCGGGGACCACAATGAGCAGTTCTTC | CASSLGASGDHNEQFF
TRBJ1-2 | TRBV20-1 | . | TRBD1 | TGCAGTGCCCTGGACAGGGACTATGGCTACACCTTC | CSALDRDYGYTF
TRBJ2-7 | TRBV7-2 | . | . | TGTGCCAGCAGCCTCCGCCCCCCCTACGAGCAGTACTTC | CASSLRPPYEQYF
TRBJ2-1 | TRBV7-3 | once | . | TGTGCCAGCAGCTTGGGACCAAATTATGGTGAGCAGTTCTTC | CASSLGPNYGEQFF
TRBJ2-3 | TRBV4-3 | few | TRBD1 | TGCGCCAGCAGCCAGGGGATCACAGGGGGGAGCACAGATACGCAGTATTTT | CASSQGITGGSTDTQYF
TRBJ2-3 | TRBV24-1 | . | TRBD1 | TGTGCCACCAGTGATTTGGGCAGGGGGCCGACAGATACGCAGTATTTT | CATSDLGRGPTDTQYF
TRBJ2-5 | TRBV6-6 | . | . | TGTGCCAGCAACGGACCCGAGGAAGAGACCCAGTACTTC | CASNGPEEETQYF
TRBJ2-5 | TRBV5-1 | . | . | TGCGCCAGCAGCTTGGCCGGGACTCAACAAGAGACCCAGTACTTC | CASSLAGTQQETQYF
TRBJ1-5 | TRBV27 | few | . | TGTGCCAGCAGTTTATCGGGGTGGCGGATTAGCAATCAGCCCCAGCATTTT | CASSLSGWRISNQPQHF
TRBJ2-1 | TRBV5-4 | . | . | TGTGCCAGCAGCCCGAGACAGGCACCAAATGAGCAGTTCTTC | CASSPRQAPNEQFF
TRBJ2-7 | TRBV7-6 | . | . | TGTGCCAGCAAAGGGGACGGAGGCTACGAGCAGTACTTC | CASKGDGGYEQYF
TRBJ2-1 | TRBV29-1 | . | TRBD2 | TGCAGCGTTGCTAGCGGGAGGTACAATGAGCAGTTCTTC | CSVASGRYNEQFF
TRBJ2-5 | TRBV10-3 | . | . | TGTGCCATCACCTCAGGGGCTGATGAGACCCAGTACTTC | CAITSGADETQYF
TRBJ2-5 | TRBV4-2 | . | . | TGTGCCAGCAGCCAAGTCCCGCAGTACCAAGAGACCCAGTACTTC | CASSQVPQYQETQYF
TRBJ2-2 | TRBV6-1 | once | . | TGTGCCAGCAGCCCCGGGGGGCCCCGCGGGGAGCTGTTTTTT | CASSPGGPRGELFF
TRBJ1-1 | TRBV9 | few | TRBD1 | TGTCCCCGGGACAGGGAAGCGAATGAAGCTTTCTTT | CPRDREANEAFF
TRBJ2-1 | TRBV7-2 | few | . | TGTGCCAGCAGCCGAGGGGCTGGTGAGCAGTTCTTC | CASSRGAGEQFF
TRBJ2-2 | TRBV9 | few | . | TGTGCCAGCAGCGTAGCCCGACAGTCGTTGGTCGCCGGGGAGCTGTTTTTT | CASSVARQSLVAGELFF
TRBJ2-7 | TRBV12-3/TRBV12-4 | many | TRBD1 | TGTGCCAGCAGGACAGGGGTCGACGAGCAGTACTTC | CASRTGVDEQYF
TRBJ2-7 | TRBV18 | few | . | TGTGCCAGCTCACCACGACCAGGGGTTCAGAGCTCCTACGAGCAGTACTTC | CASSPRPGVQSSYEQYF
TRBJ1-1 | TRBV11-2 | many | . | TGTGCCAGCAGCTCGTCCGGCCGGGCAGCTTTCTTT | CASSSSGRAAFF
TRBJ2-2 | TRBV15 | . | . | TGTGCCACCAGCAGAGATCGGGCGGCCGGGGAGCTGTTTTTT | CATSRDRAAGELFF
TRBJ2-5 | TRBV7-9 | few | . | TGTGCCAGCACCCCCGGGAGCGGACTCCAAGAGACCCAGTACTTC | CASTPGSGLQETQYF
TRBJ2-1 | TRBV6-5 | few | TRBD1 | TGTGCCAGCAGTTACGGACAGGGGTTGCGCTCCTACAATGAGCAGTTCTTC | CASSYGQGLRSYNEQFF
TRBJ2-7 | TRBV27 | . | . | TGTGCCAGCAGCCAACAGAACTCCTACGAGCAGTACTTC | CASSQQNSYEQYF
TRBJ2-2 | TRBV19 | . | . | TGTGCCAGTAGTACCTCCGGGACTTCGAACACCGGGGAGCTGTTTTTT | CASSTSGTSNTGELFF
TRBJ2-1 | TRBV6-5 | few | . | TGTGCCAGCAGTCTGAGTCTAGCGTACAATGAGCAGTTCTTC | CASSLSLAYNEQFF
TRBJ2-1 | TRBV14 | . | TRBD2 | TGTGCCAGCAGCCAAGAGTCAGCGGGGCTCGGTGAGCAGTTCTTC | CASSQESAGLGEQFF
TRBJ2-7 | TRBV18 | . | . | TGTGCCAGCTCCTCCCAAGGTAGTGGGAGCGACGAGCAGTACTTC | CASSSQGSGSDEQYF
TRBJ1-2 | TRBV6-6 | few | . | TGTGCCAGCAGTGAGACCGGAGGGTATGGCTACACCTTC | CASSETGGYGYTF
TRBJ2-1 | TRBV6-4 | . | . | TGTGCCAGCAGCGAGGGGGGGGGCCACAATGAGCAGTTCTTC | CASSEGGGHNEQFF
TRBJ2-1 | TRBV7-2 | many | TRBD1 | TGTGCCAGCAGCTTAGCGCGTCAGGGGGCGCGGGCCTACAATGAGCAGTTCTTC | CASSLARQGARAYNEQFF
TRBJ2-1 | TRBV5-5 | many | TRBD1 | TGTGCCAGCAGCTCGTCCCGGGACAGGGGGATCTACTACAATGAGCAGTTCTTC | CASSSSRDRGIYYNEQFF
TRBJ2-1 | TRBV2 | . | TRBD2 | TGTACCATCTGTTTCTCGGGGACTAACCTTAAGAACAACAATGAGCAGTTCTTC | CTICFSGTNLKNNNEQFF
TRBJ2-5 | TRBV9 | few | TRBD1 | TGTGCCAGCAGCCTAGCAGAGGGGGCGATTGAGACCCAGTACTTC | CASSLAEGAIETQYF